The clone carrying this TCR beta chain was observed a single time. This specimen belongs to a study of blood T cell repertoires in COVID-19. Study context: Samples came from the United States, Italy and Spain, spanning acute and convalescent COVID-19. Sample material is recorded as cDNA or gDNA derived from T cells, B-cell-depleted T cells, or PBMCs.

Produced via immunoSEQ multiplex PCR; TCRdb's table is partial and in-frame only. The sample contains roughly 230,000 clones, 65% to 85% of which appear only once. The CDR3 contains 14 residues. J lost 5 bases, V lost 5 bases, and 2 bases had no gene match. Germline V CDR1 and CDR2: MNHEY, SMNVEV (reference sequence). The genes are TRBV27 and TRBJ2-2; 10 bases fit TRBD1. Sequences were obtained from peripheral blood. The TCR originated in a man aged 50 or older with active or convalescent COVID-19. This CDR3 is CASSRTGGTGELFF. The CDR3 nucleotides read TGTGCCAGCAGTAGGACAGGGGGAACCGGGGAGCTGTTTTTT.